The rows below give T cell receptor beta chains drawn from one sample of a study of T cell changes during pregnancy in multiple sclerosis. The method was immunoSEQ multiplex PCR; TCRdb's version includes in-frame clones alone and lacks a portion of them. In the table there are about 46,000 clones, around 93% of which are singletons. This material consisted of peripheral blood, taken in the third trimester of pregnancy. All receptors come from a female donor with multiple sclerosis, enrolled in a pregnancy study. CDR3s include the opening cysteine and the closing phenylalanine or tryptophan. D genes are given only for firm matches. Only part of the rows carry a size: once, few, many, or a class if the clone is expanded.

j_call v_call d_call clone_size cdr3_nt cdr3_aa
TRBJ2-3 TRBV7-6 NA NA TGTGCCAGCAGCCCCAATAGCGTAACCACAGATACGCAGTATTTT CASSPNSVTTDTQYF
TRBJ2-2 TRBV18 NA once TGTGCCAGCTCACCCGGACAGATCAACACCGGGGAGCTGTTTTTT CASSPGQINTGELFF
TRBJ2-3 TRBV18 NA NA TGTGCCAGCTCAACTCGACAGACCTCTAGCACAGATACGCAGTATTTT CASSTRQTSSTDTQYF
TRBJ1-2 TRBV28 NA NA TGTGCCAGCAGTGCGACGTCAGGGTACTATGGCTACACCTTC CASSATSGYYGYTF
TRBJ2-7 TRBV30 TRBD2 NA TGTGCCTGGAATCGTGGGAGGGCCCACGAGCAGTACTTC CAWNRGRAHEQYF
TRBJ2-1 TRBV7-3 TRBD2 NA TGTGCCAGCAGCCTGCTAGCGGGAGGCTCCTACAATGAGCAGTTCTTC CASSLLAGGSYNEQFF
TRBJ2-6 TRBV6-6 TRBD1 NA TGTGCCAGCAGTAGGGACAGGCAAGCCTCTGGCAACGTCCTGACTTTC CASSRDRQASGNVLTF
TRBJ1-1 TRBV6-5 NA NA TGTGCCAGCAGTTACTACGAGCGGGCAACCACTGAAGCTTTCTTT CASSYYERATTEAFF
TRBJ2-5 TRBV4-3 NA NA TGCGCCAGCAGCCAAGACAGCCAAGAGACCCAGTACTTC CASSQDSQETQYF
TRBJ1-4 TRBV7-9 NA NA TGTGCCAGCAGCTTAGGTGGGAGTTCTAAGGAAAAACTGTTTTTT CASSLGGSSKEKLFF
TRBJ1-1 TRBV5-6 TRBD1 NA TGTGCCAGCAGCATCTCGACAGGGTATGAGGTGGCTTTCTTT CASSISTGYEVAFF
TRBJ2-7 TRBV6-6 TRBD2 NA TGTGCCAGCAGTAAGGGACTAGCGGCCTACGAGCAGTACTTC CASSKGLAAYEQYF
TRBJ2-6 TRBV5-1 TRBD1 few TGCGCCAGCAGCCTCCCTCCGGGACAGGGGGAATCCGGGGCCAACGTCCTGACTTTC CASSLPPGQGESGANVLTF
TRBJ2-7 TRBV28 NA NA TGTGCCAGCAACTCTCCCCGGGGGGCCTCCTACGAGCAGTACTTC CASNSPRGASYEQYF
TRBJ2-7 TRBV28 TRBD2 NA TGTGCCAGCAGTTTAATAAGCGGGAGGGCCGTAGAGCAGTACTTC CASSLISGRAVEQYF
TRBJ2-7 TRBV11-2 NA NA TGTGCCAGCAGCTCCGCCCAGACAACCGCCTGGGAGCAGTACTTC CASSSAQTTAWEQYF
TRBJ1-4 TRBV4-3 NA NA TGCGCCAGCAGCCAAGATCTTTGGGCAGAAGGAGAAAAACTGTTTTTT CASSQDLWAEGEKLFF
TRBJ2-1 TRBV18 TRBD2 NA TGTGCCAGCTCACCGCCCCGACTAGCGGGAGGGCCGGGCAATGAGCAGTTCTTC CASSPPRLAGGPGNEQFF
TRBJ2-1 TRBV19 TRBD2 NA TGTGCCAGTAGTGCAGAGGTGGGGGCGGGACTAGCGGGACCGAGATACAATGAGCAGTTCTTC CASSAEVGAGLAGPRYNEQFF
TRBJ2-2 TRBV28 NA NA TGTGCCAGCAGTCTAGGGGACATAGAGGAGGCATACACCGGGGAGCTGTTTTTT CASSLGDIEEAYTGELFF
TRBJ1-2 TRBV7-2 NA once TGTGCCAGCAGCTTACGAGGGGGTGAAGGCTACACCTTC CASSLRGGEGYTF
TRBJ2-1 TRBV27 NA NA TGTGCCAGCAGTGTAAACGGGATTTACAATGAGCAGTTCTTC CASSVNGIYNEQFF
TRBJ1-2 TRBV29-1 TRBD1 NA TGCAGCGTAGACAGGGCCGCTACGGCTGGCTACACCTTC CSVDRAATAGYTF
TRBJ2-2 TRBV4-3 TRBD1 NA TGCGCCAGCAGCCAAGAGGACAGGGTGGCCGGGGAGCTGTTTTTT CASSQEDRVAGELFF
TRBJ1-5 TRBV6-1 NA NA TGTGCCAGCAGTTCCTGGGGAGATAGCAATCAGCCCCAGCATTTT CASSSWGDSNQPQHF
TRBJ2-5 TRBV6-1 TRBD1 once TGTGCCAGCAGTATCCGGACAGGGAGGTCAGAGACCCAGTACTTC CASSIRTGRSETQYF
TRBJ2-3 TRBV7-9 NA NA TGTGCCAGCAGCTCTGGACTGAGCACAGATACGCAGTATTTT CASSSGLSTDTQYF